The 17 T cell receptor beta chains below all came from one sample that was sequenced in a study of early T cells in non-severe SARS-CoV-2 infection. MiXCR, run by TCRdb on the 5' RACE reads, gives a single entry per CDR3 protein. This table has some 78,000 distinct CDR3 sequences, about 13% appearing once. Sequencing was performed on whole blood. The receptors were sampled from an adult who was a healthcare worker with PCR-confirmed SARS-CoV-2 infection or an uninfected control (not recorded which).

This rearrangement joins TRBV23-1 to TRBJ2-3; no firm D call. TRBV23-1 qualifies as an ORF whose function is uncertain. The CDR3 spans 18 residues. V was pared by 0 bases and J by 2 bases, with 18 bases between. CDR3 region: CASSQSKEEVQDTDTQYF. The CDR3, as DNA: TGCGCCAGCAGTCAATCGAAAGAGGAAGTCCAGGACACAGATACGCAGTATTTT.

The chain combines TRBV29-1 with TRBJ1-1; D is perhaps TRBD1 (6 bases). CDR1 is SQVTM, CDR2 ANQGSEA, per germline. CDR3 length equals 13 residues. V dropped 7 bases and J dropped 1 base, with 13 bases sitting between them. CDR3: CSGQRGANTEAFF. Written as DNA, the CDR3 is TGCAGCGGACAGCGGGGGGCGAACACTGAAGCTTTCTTT.

This clonotype was found once. This chain joins TRBV11-1 and TRBJ2-1; D is undetermined. CDR1 and CDR2 (germline): SGHAT, FQDESV (reference sequence). Trimming pared 4 bases from V and 6 bases from J, leaving 19 bases between. This CDR3 has 16 residues. CDR3 DNA: TGTGCCAGCAGCTCCCTCCCTTATGACTTACTCAATGAGCAGTTCTTC. This gives the protein CASSSLPYDLLNEQFF.

The V gene is TRBV3-1, the J gene TRBJ2-7; perhaps TRBD2 as D (6 bases). Trimming cost V 1 base and J 2 bases, with 12 bases left between them. Germline V gene lookup returns CDR1 LGHDT and CDR2 YNNKEL (reference sequence). This CDR3 has 15 amino acids. CDR3: CASSQGRDETYEQYF. The CDR3 coding sequence is TGTGCCAGCAGCCAAGGGAGGGACGAAACCTACGAGCAGTACTTC.

The V gene is TRBV7-2, the J gene TRBJ1-3; D may be TRBD1 (5 bases). The CDR3 totals 17 residues. The ends were cut back, 2 bases at V and 1 base at J, with 15 bases in the middle. Germline V gene lookup returns CDR1 SGHTA and CDR2 FQGNSA. Written as DNA, the CDR3 is TGTGCCAGCAGCTTATCCGCAGGGTCTAGGTCTGGAAACACCATATATTTT. The encoded protein is CASSLSAGSRSGNTIYF.

This clonotype was counted between two and nine times. This chain uses TRBV28 with TRBJ1-2; a possible D gene is TRBD1 (6 bases). Germline CDR1 reads MDHEN; CDR2 reads SYDVKM. V was cut by 3 bases and J by 5 bases, with 16 bases left in between. This CDR3 contains 15 residues. CDR3 nucleotides: TGTGCCAGCAGTTTCCCCTCTGACAGGCTGTATGGCTACACCTTC. Amino acid sequence: CASSFPSDRLYGYTF.

This sequence joins TRBV20-1 and TRBJ1-6; D uncertain. Germline CDR1 DFQATT, CDR2 SNEGSKA (reference sequence). V lost 3 bases, J lost 8 bases, and 5 bases lay in between. This CDR3 is 11 amino acids long. CDR3 bases: TGCAGTGCTAGGGAGGATTCACCCCTCCACTTT. Translating it yields CSAREDSPLHF.

This clonotype was seen ten or more times. As DNA, the CDR3 is TGTGCCAGCAGCCAAGATCGGGGGGTCTCCTACGAGCAGTACTTC. This gives the protein CASSQDRGVSYEQYF. This chain joins TRBV3-1 and TRBJ2-7, with 7 bases aligning to TRBD2. The trim removed 0 bases at V and 0 bases at J, leaving 2 bases unmatched. There are 15 residues in the CDR3. Germline V gives CDR1 LGHDT, CDR2 YNNKEL (reference sequence).

This clonotype has a handful of counts. V gene TRBV18 combines with J gene TRBJ1-5; 12 bases are a match to TRBD1. The germline V gene has CDR1 KGHSH and CDR2 LQKENI. This CDR3 spans 15 amino acids. With 2 bases clipped from V and 5 bases from J, the junction kept 1 base outside the gene matches. CDR3 coding DNA: TGTGCCAGCTCACCAGGGACAGGGGGCGATCAGCCCCAGCATTTT. It yields the protein CASSPGTGGDQPQHF.

This clonotype was seen more than once but under ten times. This chain links TRBV4-1 with TRBJ1-1, with a weak D call TRBD1 (6 bases). Germline V gene sequence: CDR1 MGHRA, CDR2 YSYEKL. V was clipped by 0 bases and J by 0 bases, with 8 bases between them. This CDR3 region has 15 residues. The chain's CDR3 is CASSQDTGLNTEAFF. CDR3 coding DNA: TGCGCCAGCAGCCAAGATACAGGGCTGAACACTGAAGCTTTCTTT.

Concerning this clonotype: With a much larger clone just one base away, this may be a read error. V and J are TRBV5-1 and TRBJ1-1; perhaps TRBD1 as D (6 bases). The CDR3 spans 13 residues. Germline V gene data show CDR1 as SGHRS and CDR2 as YFSETQ. DNA for the CDR3: TGCGCCGGCAGCCAGGGACAGAACACTGAAGCTTTCTTT. Protein: CAGSQGQNTEAFF.

This clonotype was seen ten or more times. The rearrangement uses TRBV20-1 and TRBJ2-7, with 9 nucleotides matching TRBD2. CDR3 length: 15 amino acids. Trimming at V came to 3 bases and at J to 6 bases, leaving 12 bases not matched to a gene. Germline V gene sequence: CDR1 DFQATT, CDR2 SNEGSKA (reference sequence). CDR3 amino acids: CSARGSFAGGPEQYF. The CDR3 DNA sequence: TGCAGTGCTAGGGGGTCTTTCGCGGGAGGGCCCGAGCAGTACTTC.

There are many counts of this clonotype. The chain employs TRBV5-4 and TRBJ1-2; D unclear. Per the germline V gene, CDR1 is SGHNT and CDR2 is YYREEE (reference sequence). This CDR3 spans 11 amino acids. Trimming took off 7 bases at V and 7 bases at J, with 11 bases between the two ends. For the CDR3, the DNA is TGTGCCAGCCGCCCCGAGGCTGGCTACACCTTC. As protein: CASRPEAGYTF.

This clonotype showed up just a few times. The rearrangement links TRBV2 to TRBJ2-5, with D hard to call. The CDR3 is 14 amino acids. Germline V gene sequence: CDR1 SNHLY, CDR2 FYNNEI. The ends were cut back, 8 bases at V and 2 bases at J, with 15 bases in the middle. In DNA, the CDR3 is TGTGCCAGCCTTACACCCGAGCAGCAAGAGACCCAGTACTTC. Translation: CASLTPEQQETQYF.

In its sample, this clonotype was seen many times. This chain uses TRBV6-5 with TRBJ1-1; no definite D call. This CDR3 has 15 residues. CDR1 is MNHEY, CDR2 SVGAGI, per germline. The ends were cut back, 2 bases at V and 5 bases at J, with 15 bases in the middle. Here the CDR3 DNA reads TGTGCCAGCAGTTACGTGGGGAGAGGATATACTGAAGCTTTCTTT. Protein: CASSYVGRGYTEAFF.

This clonotype was seen at least ten times. The chain recombines TRBV6-5 with TRBJ1-1, with D tentatively TRBD1 (5 bases). Germline CDR1 and CDR2: MNHEY and SVGAGI. This CDR3 has 15 residues. Trimming removed 2 bases from V and 3 bases from J, with 13 bases in between. CDR3 nucleotide sequence: TGTGCCAGCAGTTACGGCACAGGAGCTGACACTGAAGCTTTCTTT. This codes for CASSYGTGADTEAFF.

The CDR3 sequence: CASSPRSQQEISNQPQHF. Here the CDR3 DNA reads TGTGCCAGCAGCCCCAGAAGTCAACAGGAGATCTCCAATCAGCCCCAGCATTTT. The chain joins TRBV21-1 to TRBJ1-5; the table's TRBD1 call for D was not verified on the DNA. TRBV21-1 is a pseudogene locus. The length of the CDR3 is 18 residues.